In its sample, the clone carrying this T cell receptor (beta chain) was seen many times. The sample is drawn from a study of T cells in Graves' hyperthyroidism and ophthalmopathy. CDR1 ENHRY and CDR2 SYGVKD come from the germline V gene. The CDR3 runs to 15 residues. V dropped 3 bases and J dropped 5 bases, with 17 bases sitting between them. RNA transcripts yielded amplified TCR beta CDR3 regions. An initial round of RT-PCR targeting the TCR CDR3 relied on the HTBI primer set. One entry per CDR3 protein results from TCRdb running MiXCR on the multiplex PCR reads. The sample lists approximately 870,000 distinct CDR3 sequences; 38% were seen once.

The origin of this receptor is a man aged 18 to 29 with Graves' hyperthyroidism. The chain links TRBV10-3 to TRBJ2-7, with D possibly TRBD1 on 9 matching bases. Source material: blood. CDR3 coding DNA: TGTGCCATCAGTGATAGCGGGACAGGGCTTCACGAGCAGTACTTC. It codes for CAISDSGTGLHEQYF.